These 15 T cell receptor beta chains were sequenced from one sample in a study of T cell repertoires in cytomegalovirus infection. MiXCR was run by TCRdb on the reads, yielding one entry per CDR3 protein. The sample records around 280,000 distinct CDR3 sequences, roughly an eighth being singletons. Input material: PBMCs. Receptors were obtained from a human donor in good health (CMV status not recorded). Some clones in this sample may be carry-over from other donors' samples.

About this clonotype: A much larger clone lies a single base off, so this may be a read error. This rearrangement joins TRBV28 to TRBJ1-4; the match to TRBD1 covers 7 bases. Looked up from germline, CDR1 is MDHEN and CDR2 is SYDVKM. The CDR3 covers 13 residues. Trimming at V came to 6 bases and at J to 8 bases, leaving 6 bases not matched to a gene. The CDR3 nucleotides are TGTGCCAGCAGAACAGGGGCGACAGAAAAACTGTTTTTT. Its translation: CASRTGATEKLFF.

Worth noting for this clonotype: The junction does not match germline at one end; this may be a read error. The chain has TRBV5-1 and TRBJ1-4; 7 bases match TRBD1. This CDR3 is built from 15 residues. Germline loops: CDR1 SGHRS, CDR2 YFSETQ. CDR3 protein: CANSAGQPGGEKLFF. The CDR3 bases are TGCGCCAACAGCGCGGGACAGCCGGGAGGCGAAAAACTGTTTTTT.

The chain is built from TRBV29-1 and TRBJ2-3; D unclear. V lost 4 bases to trimming and J lost 0 bases, with 11 bases between them. The CDR3 consists of 14 residues. Germline-derived CDR1 and CDR2 are SQVTM and ANQGSEA. The CDR3 loop is CSVVARKSTDTQYF. The CDR3 DNA is TGCAGCGTTGTCGCGAGGAAGAGCACAGATACGCAGTATTTT.

This clonotype turned up a few times. The V gene is TRBV29-1, the J gene TRBJ1-3; 7 nucleotides match TRBD1. The CDR3 spans 14 residues. V dropped 5 bases and J dropped 1; count of bases not matched to a gene: 5. Germline values: CDR1 SQVTM, CDR2 ANQGSEA. CDR3 in amino acids: CSVKNRGSGNTIYF. DNA for the CDR3: TGCAGCGTTAAAAACAGGGGTTCTGGAAACACCATATATTTT.

This clonotype was detected a few times. The chain combines TRBV20-1 with TRBJ2-5, with D possibly being TRBD2 (6 bases). The V gene lost 3 bases and the J gene lost 1 base, with 12 bases spanning the gap. Germline V gene sequence: CDR1 DFQATT, CDR2 SNEGSKA (reference sequence). The CDR3 contains 14 residues. The CDR3, as DNA: TGCAGTGCTAGCCCCGGGAGTGGCCAAGAGACCCAGTACTTC. Its translation is CSASPGSGQETQYF.

This clonotype was counted at least ten times. The rearrangement joins TRBV7-8 to TRBJ1-6; D uncertain. The CDR3 runs 12 residues. Trimming pared 2 bases from V and 7 bases from J, leaving 3 bases between. The germline gives CDR1 SGHVS, CDR2 FQNEAQ. The CDR3: CASSLWNSPLHF. The CDR3 coding sequence is TGTGCCAGCAGCTTATGGAATTCACCCCTCCACTTT.

Ten or more counts support this clonotype. The V call is TRBV7-2, the J call TRBJ2-1; D remains unclear. V lost 3 bases and J 9 bases, leaving 6 bases between the germline ends. From germline, CDR1 is SGHTA and CDR2 FQGNSA. The CDR3 is 11 amino acids. CDR3 amino acids: CASSLGFEQFF. CDR3 coding DNA: TGTGCCAGCAGCTTGGGCTTTGAGCAGTTCTTC.

This clonotype showed up many times. The chain has TRBV10-3 and TRBJ2-3; D may be TRBD1 (5 bases). V was shortened by 4 bases and J by 2 bases, with 19 bases between the two germline ends. Germline lookup yields CDR1 ENHRY and CDR2 SYGVKD. The CDR3 has 17 amino acids. This CDR3 is CAISGAVQRQSTDTQYF. For the CDR3, the DNA is TGTGCCATCAGTGGAGCAGTCCAGAGACAGTCCACAGATACGCAGTATTTT.

The rearrangement uses TRBV5-4 and TRBJ1-2, with a tentative D call TRBD1 (6 bases). Germline V gene sequence: CDR1 SGHNT, CDR2 YYREEE (reference sequence). V was shortened by 0 bases and J by 7 bases, with 13 bases between the two germline ends. This CDR3 region has 14 residues. DNA for the CDR3: TGTGCCAGCAGCTTGGCCGGGGGGCAGGGTGGCTACACCTTC. This translates into CASSLAGGQGGYTF.

The table lists this clonotype with a few counts. J is TRBJ2-1 and V is TRBV4-1, with D perhaps TRBD1 or TRBD2 (5 bases each). The CDR3 is 17 amino acids. Per germline, CDR1 MGHRA and CDR2 YSYEKL. V gave up 0 bases and J gave up 7 bases, with 19 bases separating them. The CDR3 spells CASSQEWLAQWGNEQFF. CDR3 sequence (DNA): TGCGCCAGCAGCCAAGAATGGCTAGCCCAATGGGGGAATGAGCAGTTCTTC.

This clonotype was picked up many times. This chain uses TRBV7-6 with TRBJ2-1; D is unresolved. V was shortened by 1 base and J by 8 bases, with 9 bases between the two germline ends. CDR1 and CDR2 from the germline V gene are SGHVS and FNYEAQ. This CDR3 has 13 amino acids. The CDR3, as DNA: TGTGCCAGCAGCTTAGGGGTGGTCTATGAGCAGTTCTTC. Amino acid sequence: CASSLGVVYEQFF.

The rearrangement uses TRBV3-1 and TRBJ1-4, with TRBD1 matching 7 bases. The CDR3 has 16 residues. The V and J ends lost 6 bases and 2 bases, in that order; junction bases with no gene match: 9. Germline V CDR1 and CDR2: LGHDT, YNNKEL (reference sequence). CDR3 sequence (DNA): TGTGCCAGCAGGCTAGAGGGGGCCGGGACTAATGAAAAACTGTTTTTT. This codes for CASRLEGAGTNEKLFF.

This clonotype appeared a few times. The chain uses TRBV28 and TRBJ1-1; no firm D call. Germline CDR1 is MDHEN and CDR2 is SYDVKM. V was pared by 7 bases and J by 4 bases, with 13 bases between. This CDR3 contains 13 residues. CDR3 sequence reads: CASNPLGPTEAFF. The CDR3 nucleotides are TGTGCCAGCAACCCGTTGGGCCCCACTGAAGCTTTCTTT.

There are a few counts of this clonotype. This chain joins TRBV29-1 and TRBJ2-7; TRBD1 agrees at 11 bases. The CDR3 has 13 residues. The germline CDR1 and CDR2 sequences are SQVTM and ANQGSEA. V lost 4 bases and J lost 4; bases outside the gene matches: 3. This CDR3 reads CSVADRGQYEQYF. The DNA for the CDR3 is TGCAGCGTTGCGGACAGGGGGCAGTACGAGCAGTACTTC.

The J gene is TRBJ1-5, the V gene TRBV24-1; D unresolved. Trimming took 6 bases from V and 6 from J, leaving 11 bases between them. The CDR3 consists of 13 residues. Germline CDR1 and CDR2: KGHDR and SFDVKD. The CDR3 sequence is CATSSGGAQPQHF. CDR3 bases: TGTGCCACCAGTTCGGGTGGTGCTCAGCCCCAGCATTTT.